These T cell receptor beta chains were read from a single sample in a study of T cell responses to AZD1222 COVID-19 vaccine. Only in-frame clones appear in the TCRdb table, and some are missing; sequencing was by immunoSEQ multiplex PCR. The sample contains roughly 100,000 clones, around 80% of which appear only once. The starting material was peripheral blood, obtained on day 0 of AZD1222 vaccination. The receptors here all came from an adult in good health. Each CDR3 is given with its conserved first and last residue. Fields, in order: V gene, clone size, D gene, J gene, CDR3 DNA, CDR3 protein. A D gene is named only where the DNA matches it firmly. Only part of the rows carry a size: once, few, many, or a class if the clone is expanded.

V gene: TRBV7-9
clone size: NA
D gene: NA
J gene: TRBJ1-2
CDR3 DNA: TGTGCCAGCAGCTTAAGTTTGGGAGATGGCTACACCTTC
CDR3 protein: CASSLSLGDGYTF

V gene: TRBV19
clone size: NA
D gene: NA
J gene: TRBJ1-3
CDR3 DNA: TGTGCCAGTAACCAAGTGGGTGAATCTGGAAACACCATATATTTT
CDR3 protein: CASNQVGESGNTIYF

V gene: TRBV6-1
clone size: NA
D gene: TRBD1
J gene: TRBJ2-5
CDR3 DNA: TGTGCCAGCAGTGACACAGACAGGGGTTACGAGACCCAGTACTTC
CDR3 protein: CASSDTDRGYETQYF

V gene: TRBV5-1
clone size: NA
D gene: NA
J gene: TRBJ1-1
CDR3 DNA: TGCGCCAGCCGGGAGAGGAACATGAACACTGAAGCTTTCTTT
CDR3 protein: CASRERNMNTEAFF

V gene: TRBV27
clone size: once
D gene: NA
J gene: TRBJ1-4
CDR3 DNA: TGTGCCAGCAGTTTTGGGCAGTCTAATGAAAAACTGTTTTTT
CDR3 protein: CASSFGQSNEKLFF

V gene: TRBV4-3
clone size: once
D gene: NA
J gene: TRBJ1-4
CDR3 DNA: TGCGCCAGCAGCCAAGGGATTGGGACTAATGAAAAACTGTTTTTT
CDR3 protein: CASSQGIGTNEKLFF

V gene: TRBV5-4
clone size: NA
D gene: NA
J gene: TRBJ2-3
CDR3 DNA: TGTGCCAGCAGCTTGTTCGGGGCGAGTGTAGATACGCAGTATTTT
CDR3 protein: CASSLFGASVDTQYF

V gene: TRBV9
clone size: NA
D gene: NA
J gene: TRBJ1-2
CDR3 DNA: TGTGCCAGCAGCGCAAGACAGATTGTGAACTATGGCTACACCTTC
CDR3 protein: CASSARQIVNYGYTF

V gene: TRBV10-2
clone size: NA
D gene: NA
J gene: TRBJ2-2
CDR3 DNA: TGCGCCAGCAGTGTAGTCACCTACACCGGGGAGCTGTTTTTT
CDR3 protein: CASSVVTYTGELFF

V gene: TRBV5-1
clone size: NA
D gene: NA
J gene: TRBJ2-1
CDR3 DNA: TGCGCCAGCAGCTTGGAGTCCTTTCCACCTTACAATGAGCAGTTCTTC
CDR3 protein: CASSLESFPPYNEQFF

V gene: TRBV19
clone size: NA
D gene: NA
J gene: TRBJ2-5
CDR3 DNA: TGTGCCAGTAGTATAGATGAGGTCTTGCGGGAGACCCAGTACTTC
CDR3 protein: CASSIDEVLRETQYF

V gene: TRBV7-9
clone size: NA
D gene: NA
J gene: TRBJ1-2
CDR3 DNA: TGTGCCAGCAGCTTCGGGGATAACTATGGCTACACCTTC
CDR3 protein: CASSFGDNYGYTF

V gene: TRBV5-6
clone size: NA
D gene: NA
J gene: TRBJ2-3
CDR3 DNA: TGTGCCAGCAGCTGGGAGGAAGAGGCACATGCTACGCAGTATTTT
CDR3 protein: CASSWEEEAHATQYF

V gene: TRBV5-5
clone size: few
D gene: NA
J gene: TRBJ1-2
CDR3 DNA: TGTGCCAGCAGCTTCGTCTATGGCTACACCTTC
CDR3 protein: CASSFVYGYTF

V gene: TRBV6-7
clone size: NA
D gene: TRBD2
J gene: TRBJ2-7
CDR3 DNA: TGTGCCAGCAGTTTGCGGGGGGCTATCTCCTACGAGCAGTACTTC
CDR3 protein: CASSLRGAISYEQYF

V gene: TRBV7-2
clone size: NA
D gene: NA
J gene: TRBJ2-7
CDR3 DNA: TGTGCCAGCAGCTTAGACGGGCGCGAGCAGTACTTC
CDR3 protein: CASSLDGREQYF